This T cell receptor beta chain was observed in a study of T cells in Graves' hyperthyroidism and ophthalmopathy. Study outcomes and limitations: In validation, the model predicted ophthalmopathy. These predictions came a median roughly 6.5 months before onset.

As concerns this clonotype: The antigen remains unidentified.

The TCR beta CDR3 regions underwent amplification using RNA transcripts as the source. The study used the HTBI primer set for a first-round RT-PCR of the TCR CDR3. Each CDR3 protein gets one entry after TCRdb re-called the multiplex PCR reads with MiXCR. The sample has approximately 600,000 distinct CDR3 sequences, approximately 15% seen once. This CDR3 region has 14 residues. V was pared by 0 bases and J by 4 bases, with 0 bases of the junction left unmatched. Germline CDR1 and CDR2: SGHVS and FNYEAQ. This chain uses TRBV7-6 with TRBJ1-3; 7 nucleotides align to TRBD1. This receptor was identified in a woman between 18 and 30 years old with Graves' ophthalmopathy. Sequences were obtained from blood. CDR3 sequence reads: CASSLATGGNTIYF. DNA of the CDR3: TGTGCCAGCAGCTTAGCGACAGGGGGAAACACCATATATTTT. Looking up the rest from reference TRBV7-6 and TRBJ1-3 gives the full variable domain: GAGVSQSPRYKVTKRGQDVALRCDPISGHVSLYWYRQALGQGPEFLTYFNYEAQQDKSGLPNDRFSAERPEGSISTLTIQRTEQRDSAMYRCASSLATGGNTIYFGEGSWLTVV.